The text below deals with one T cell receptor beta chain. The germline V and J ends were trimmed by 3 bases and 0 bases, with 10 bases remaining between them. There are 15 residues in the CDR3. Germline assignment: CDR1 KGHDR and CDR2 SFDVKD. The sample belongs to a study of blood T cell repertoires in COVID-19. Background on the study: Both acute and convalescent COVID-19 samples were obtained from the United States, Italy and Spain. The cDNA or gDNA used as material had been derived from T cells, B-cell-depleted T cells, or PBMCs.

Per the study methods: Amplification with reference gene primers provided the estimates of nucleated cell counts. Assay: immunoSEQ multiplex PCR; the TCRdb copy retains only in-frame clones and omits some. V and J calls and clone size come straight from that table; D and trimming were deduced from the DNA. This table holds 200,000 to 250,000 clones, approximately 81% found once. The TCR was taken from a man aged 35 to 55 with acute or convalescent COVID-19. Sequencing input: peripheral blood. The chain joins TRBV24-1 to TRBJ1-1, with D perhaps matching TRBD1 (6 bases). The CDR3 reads CATSDGGQLNTEAFF. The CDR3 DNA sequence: TGTGCCACCAGTGATGGTGGACAGTTGAACACTGAAGCTTTCTTT.